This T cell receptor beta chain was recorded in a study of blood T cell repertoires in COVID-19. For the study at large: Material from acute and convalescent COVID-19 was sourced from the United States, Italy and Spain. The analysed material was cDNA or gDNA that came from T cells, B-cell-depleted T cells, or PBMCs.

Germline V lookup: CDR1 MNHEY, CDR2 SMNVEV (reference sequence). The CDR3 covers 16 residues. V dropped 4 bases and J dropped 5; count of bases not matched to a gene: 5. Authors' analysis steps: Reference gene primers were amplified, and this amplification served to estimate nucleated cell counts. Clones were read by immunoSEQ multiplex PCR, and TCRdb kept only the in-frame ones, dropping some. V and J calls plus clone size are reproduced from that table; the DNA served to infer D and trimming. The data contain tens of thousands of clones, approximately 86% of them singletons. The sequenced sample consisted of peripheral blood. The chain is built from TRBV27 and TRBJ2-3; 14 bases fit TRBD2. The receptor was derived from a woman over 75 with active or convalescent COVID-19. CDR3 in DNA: TGTGCCAGCAGTTCAGGACTAGCGGGAGGTAGAGATACGCAGTATTTT. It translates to CASSSGLAGGRDTQYF.